These 16 T cell receptor beta chains originate from one sample sequenced in a study of T cell clonality in common variable immunodeficiency. Clones were sequenced by immunoSEQ multiplex PCR, and TCRdb holds only the in-frame ones, with some missing. The sample shows under 40,000 clones, none of them appearing just once. Input material: peripheral blood mononuclear cells. The receptor source for this set is a person between 18 and 75 years old in good health.

This clone appeared many times. The CDR3 is cut off 3 residues early in the read; its end comes from the germline J gene. This chain connects TRBV9 to TRBJ2-1, with 7 bases matching TRBD2. The V gene end was trimmed by 4 bases and the J gene end by 0 bases; junction bases not matched to a gene: 4. The CDR3 has 15 residues. The germline V gene encodes CDR1 SGDLS and CDR2 YYNGEE. Incomplete CDR3 DNA: TGTGCCAGCAGCCCCAGCGGGGACTCCTACAATGAG. Its translation is CASSPSGDSYNE. The whole CDR3 is CASSPSGDSYNEQFF.

Comments on this clone: The read stops 3 residues short of the end of the CDR3; the missing end is completed from the germline J gene. The genes are TRBV11-1 and TRBJ2-2; tentatively, D is TRBD2 (6 bases). The V gene lost 10 bases and the J gene lost 5 bases, with 17 bases spanning the gap. The CDR3 is 14 residues long. From germline, CDR1 is SGHAT and CDR2 FQDESV (reference sequence). This CDR3 reads CATPSAGGTGELFF. The covered CDR3 bases are TGTGCCACCCCGTCAGCGGGCGGTACCGGGGAG.

This clone was found a few times. The CDR3 end falls 3 residues outside the read, so it is completed with the germline J gene. The V and J genes are TRBV18 and TRBJ1-1, with D unresolved. The germline gives CDR1 KGHSH, CDR2 LQKENI. The CDR3 spans 13 residues. Trimming pared 4 bases from V and 6 bases from J, leaving 12 bases between. CDR3 amino acids: CASSLQEKPEAFF. Incomplete CDR3 DNA: TGTGCCAGCTCACTCCAGGAGAAGCCTGAA.

This clone was found many times. With the read ending 3 residues before the CDR3 end, the germline J gene is used to fill in that end. The J gene is TRBJ1-2, the V gene TRBV5-1; TRBD1 matches at 8 bases. The trim removed 4 bases at V and 6 bases at J, leaving 8 bases unmatched. The CDR3 is 14 residues long. Germline lookup yields CDR1 SGHRS and CDR2 YFSETQ. The CDR3 sequence is CASSPDREVDGYTF. The sequenced CDR3 bases are TGCGCCAGCAGCCCGGACAGGGAAGTGGATGGC.

This clone has ten or more counts. Read coverage stops 3 residues before the CDR3 terminus; the germline J gene supplies the remainder. This sequence joins TRBV20-1 and TRBJ2-7; weak D call: TRBD1 (6 bases). The CDR3 is 15 residues long. The V gene's germline CDR1 is DFQATT and CDR2 SNEGSKA (reference sequence). With 5 bases removed from V and 6 bases from J, the gap between germline ends came to 23 bases. The CDR3 loop reads CSARSPGQSSVEQYF. The DNA read from the CDR3 is TGCAGTGCTCGTAGTCCAGGACAGTCCTCTGTCGAG.

This clone showed up just a few times. The read ends 3 residues shy of where the CDR3 ends; the end is completed using the germline J gene. This chain uses TRBV20-1 with TRBJ1-1; possible D gene TRBD1, 6 bases. This CDR3 has 13 amino acids. The ends were cut back, 3 bases at V and 0 bases at J, with 8 bases in the middle. The V gene's germline CDR1 is DFQATT and CDR2 SNEGSKA (reference sequence). The CDR3 reads CSARQGLNTEAFF. The DNA read from the CDR3 is TGCAGTGCTAGGCAGGGGTTGAACACTGAA.

This clone has at least ten counts. With the read ending 3 residues before the CDR3 end, the germline J gene is used to fill in that end. This chain uses TRBV6-2 or TRBV6-3 with TRBJ1-6; D is perhaps TRBD1 (6 bases). Per the germline V gene, CDR1 is MNHEY and CDR2 is SVGEGT. The CDR3 extends over 12 amino acids. V lost 6 bases, J lost 6 bases, and 6 bases lay in between. The sequenced part of the CDR3 DNA is TGTGCCAGCAGGGACAGTAATTCACCC. This codes for CASRDSNSP. The full CDR3 protein reads CASRDSNSPLHF.

This clone was counted only a few times. The read ends 3 residues before the CDR3 terminus; that terminus is restored from the germline J gene. The rearrangement joins TRBV18 to TRBJ2-7; D call uncertain. Germline CDR1 reads KGHSH; CDR2 reads LQKENI. This CDR3 spans 15 amino acids. Trimming took off 2 bases at V and 5 bases at J, with 16 bases between the two ends. CDR3 sequence: CASSPGSGFEDEQYF. The sequenced part of the CDR3 DNA is TGTGCCAGCTCACCAGGATCAGGATTTGAGGACGAG. Together with reference TRBV18 and TRBJ2-7, the CDR3 gives the full variable domain: NAGVMQNPRHLVRRRGQEARLRCSPMKGHSHVYWYRQLPEEGLKFMVYLQKENIIDESGMPKERFSAEFPKEGPSILRIQQVVRGDSAAYFCASSPGSGFEDEQYFGPGTRLTVT.

This clone was counted many times. The read is 3 residues too short to cover the CDR3 end, so that end is filled in from the germline J gene. V and J are TRBV30 and TRBJ1-2; TRBD1 matches at 8 bases. The length of the CDR3 is 14 residues. J gave up 0 bases and V 3 bases, and 3 bases lay outside the gene matches. Germline values: CDR1 GTSNPN, CDR2 SVGIG (reference sequence). The sequenced CDR3 bases are TGTGCCTGGAGCGTGGACAGGGCTAACTATGGC. Protein product: CAWSVDRANYG. The CDR3 reads in full as CAWSVDRANYGYTF.

This clone was seen many times. The DNA read from the CDR3 is TGCGCCAGCAGCCGGACTAGCGGGAGCACAGATACG. Translation gives CASSRTSGSTDT. The whole CDR3 protein is CASSRTSGSTDTQYF. V usage is TRBV4-1 and J usage is TRBJ2-3, with 11 bases that match TRBD2. The read ends 3 residues early relative to the CDR3; the germline J gene fills the gap. The V segment lost 4 bases and the J segment 0 bases; nucleotides outside the gene matches: 0. The length of the CDR3 is 15 residues. Germline V gives CDR1 MGHRA, CDR2 YSYEKL.

This clone was seen ten or more times. The DNA ends 3 residues before the CDR3 does, and the rest of the CDR3 is filled in from the germline J gene. This rearrangement joins TRBV2 to TRBJ2-7; D is possibly TRBD1 (6 bases). V was shortened by 6 bases and J by 1 base, with 7 bases between the two germline ends. CDR3 length: 12 amino acids. Per germline, CDR1 SNHLY and CDR2 FYNNEI. The sequenced CDR3 bases are TGTGCCAGCAGCAGGGGATCCTACGAG. The encoded protein is CASSRGSYE. The whole CDR3 sequence is CASSRGSYEQYF.

This clone was seen repeatedly, ten times or more. Read coverage stops 3 residues before the CDR3 terminus; the germline J gene supplies the remainder. The chain joins TRBV7-9 to TRBJ1-1; D perhaps matches TRBD1 (5 bases). Between the trimmed V and J ends, which lost 1 base and 6 bases, there was a span of 9 bases. The germline V gene encodes CDR1 SEHNR and CDR2 FQNEAQ (reference sequence). The CDR3 length is 13 residues. Partial CDR3 DNA: TGTGCCAGCAGCTTAGGGGGCTTCGCTGAA. Translated: CASSLGGFAE. From start to end, the CDR3 is CASSLGGFAEAFF.

The sample holds many counts of this clone. The read halts 3 residues ahead of the CDR3 end, with the missing end drawn from the germline J gene. J is TRBJ1-1 and V is TRBV7-3; TRBD1 aligns across 7 bases. The CDR3 loop spans 16 amino acids. Germline CDR1 SGHTA, CDR2 FQGTGA. J gave up 1 base and V 5 bases, and 10 bases lay outside the gene matches. CDR3 in amino acids: CASSPSVGQKNTEAFF. CDR3 DNA, as far as it was read: TGTGCCAGCAGCCCAAGTGTGGGACAGAAGAACACTGAA. The full variable domain, in which reference TRBV7-3 and TRBJ1-1 provide the parts outside the CDR3, is GAGVSQTPSNKVTEKGKYVELRCDPISGHTALYWYRQSLGQGPEFLIYFQGTGAADDSGLPNDRFFAVRPEGSVSTLKIQRTERGDSAVYLCASSPSVGQKNTEAFFGQGTRLTVV.

This clone showed up many times. The read terminates 3 residues before the CDR3 end, so the remaining end is supplied by the germline J gene. The chain has TRBV30 and TRBJ2-7; D is unclear. The CDR3 spans 12 residues. The V and J ends lost 0 bases and 2 bases respectively, with 5 bases between them. Germline CDR1 reads GTSNPN; CDR2 reads SVGIG (reference sequence). CDR3 sequence reads: CAWSVSAYEQYF. The covered CDR3 bases are TGTGCCTGGAGTGTGTCAGCCTACGAG. Supplemented by reference TRBV30 and TRBJ2-7, the full variable domain reads SQTIHQWPATLVQPVGSPLSLECTVEGTSNPNLYWYRQAAGRGLQLLFYSVGIGQISSEVPQNLSASRPQDRQFILSSKKLLLSDSGFYLCAWSVSAYEQYFGPGTRLTVT.

This clone was seen ten or more times. The missing CDR3 end, 3 residues past where the read stops, is filled in from the germline J gene. This chain uses TRBV20-1 with TRBJ2-2; a possible D gene is TRBD2 (6 bases). Trimming stripped 1 base from V and 3 bases from J, with 18 bases between. Per the germline V gene, CDR1 is DFQATT and CDR2 is SNEGSKA (reference sequence). The CDR3 covers 17 residues. CDR3 bases read: TGCAGTGCTAGAGTCGGACCGGGACTTCCGTACACCGGGGAG. It codes for CSARVGPGLPYTGE. The complete CDR3 reads CSARVGPGLPYTGELFF.

This clone came up many times. The CDR3 extends 3 residues past the end of the read, so its final part is completed from the germline J gene. The chain links TRBV5-6 to TRBJ1-4, with unresolved D. V was clipped by 0 bases and J by 5 bases, with 5 bases between them. The CDR3 runs to 13 residues. The germline V gene has CDR1 SGHDT and CDR2 YYEEEE. CDR3 DNA, as far as it was read: TGTGCCAGCAGCTTGGGGGCGAATGAAAAA. This encodes CASSLGANEK. In full, the CDR3 reads CASSLGANEKLFF.